The 28 T cell receptor beta chains below were found in one sample sequenced in a study. From the reads, TCRdb called clonotypes with MiXCR, one entry per CDR3 protein. This sample carries 4,100 or so distinct CDR3 sequences, approximately 10% of them seen once, and the ten largest clones take about 13%. Sequenced material: CD4+ T cells from synovial fluid. These receptors came from a human donor with rheumatoid arthritis.

This clonotype is medium-sized by share. The chain links TRBV4-2 to TRBJ2-7; 8 bases map to TRBD1. Germline CDR1 LGHNA, CDR2 YNFKEQ. The CDR3 has 15 residues. The V and J ends lost 0 bases and 3 bases, in that order; junction bases with no gene match: 4. For the CDR3, the DNA is TGTGCCAGCAGCCAAGACGCGACAGGGGTCTACGAGCAGTACTTC. Residues: CASSQDATGVYEQYF.

The chain combines TRBV5-1 with TRBJ2-1; 10 positions agree with TRBD2. Germline V gives CDR1 SGHRS, CDR2 YFSETQ. The CDR3 loop spans 16 amino acids. Germline trimming cut 4 bases from V and 2 bases from J; bases unmatched to any gene: 6. CDR3 DNA: TGCGCCAGCAGCGACCGTCTAGCGGGGGCCTACAATGAGCAGTTCTTC. Translated: CASSDRLAGAYNEQFF.

This clonotype was picked up many times. The genes are TRBV15 and TRBJ2-7, with D perhaps being TRBD1 or TRBD2 (5 bases each). Germline V gives CDR1 LNHNV, CDR2 YYDKDF (reference sequence). This CDR3 is built from 15 residues. Trimming pared 0 bases from V and 6 bases from J, leaving 15 bases between. CDR3 sequence reads: CATSRDPGRTSEQYF. In DNA form, the CDR3 reads TGTGCCACCAGCAGAGACCCGGGACGGACAAGCGAGCAGTACTTC.

By its share, this clonotype is medium-sized. This chain joins TRBV2 and TRBJ2-1; D could derive from TRBD1 or TRBD2 (5 bases each). Per germline, CDR1 SNHLY and CDR2 FYNNEI. The V gene lost 6 bases and the J gene lost 12 bases, with 9 bases spanning the gap. The CDR3 runs to 10 residues. CDR3 coding DNA: TGTGCCAGCAGGGTCGGGGCGCAGTTCTTC. Protein product: CASRVGAQFF.

This clonotype was observed once. The chain employs TRBV7-2 and TRBJ1-1; D uncertain. CDR3 length: 13 amino acids. Trimming pared 1 base from V and 5 bases from J, leaving 8 bases between. Germline CDR1 is SGHTA and CDR2 is FQGNSA. The CDR3 DNA sequence: TGTGCCAGCAGCTTAGAAGGGAGTACTGAAGCTTTCTTT. Amino acid sequence: CASSLEGSTEAFF.

This clonotype is large in the sample. The CDR3 sequence is CASSIAGETQYF. The CDR3 bases are TGTGCCAGTAGTATAGCGGGAGAGACCCAGTACTTC. This rearrangement joins TRBV19 to TRBJ2-5; no firm D call. This CDR3 is 12 amino acids long. Looked up from germline, CDR1 is LNHDA and CDR2 is SQIVND (reference sequence). The V gene lost 1 base and the J gene lost 4 bases, with 4 bases spanning the gap. Filled out from reference TRBV19 and TRBJ2-5, the complete variable domain reads DGGITQSPKYLFRKEGQNVTLSCEQNLNHDAMYWYRQDPGQGLRLIYYSQIVNDFQKGDIAEGYSVSREKKESFPLTVTSAQKNPTAFYLCASSIAGETQYFGPGTRLLVL.

In its sample, this clonotype ranks as medium-sized. The chain combines TRBV12-5 with TRBJ2-1; 8 bases match TRBD2. The CDR3 runs 15 residues. Germline V gene sequence: CDR1 LGHNT, CDR2 FRNRAP. V was clipped by 5 bases and J by 2 bases; unmatched bases: 5. The CDR3 reads CASGTQRGTYNEQFF. The CDR3 DNA sequence: TGTGCTAGTGGTACACAGCGGGGGACCTACAATGAGCAGTTCTTC.

Worth noting for this clonotype: This may arise from a read error, as a much more abundant clone is one base away. The rearrangement joins TRBV5-1 to TRBJ2-1; D gene uncertain. The CDR3 sequence is 14 residues long. The V gene's germline CDR1 is SGHRS and CDR2 YFSETQ. V was pared by 7 bases and J by 2 bases, with 13 bases between. CDR3 bases: TGCGCCAGCCGTATGGGAATAACCTACAATGAGCAGTTCTTC. The encoded protein is CASRMGITYNEQFF.

This clonotype is judged medium-sized. The chain employs TRBV5-1 and TRBJ2-1; D ambiguous. This CDR3 spans 13 amino acids. Deletions cut 1 base from V and 4 bases from J, with 6 bases between. Per the germline V gene, CDR1 is SGHRS and CDR2 is YFSETQ. The CDR3 DNA reads TGCGCCAGCAGCTTGTTCGGGTACAATGAGCAGTTCTTC. Encoded protein: CASSLFGYNEQFF.

This clonotype is medium-sized. This chain joins TRBV7-2 and TRBJ1-1; 10 bases are shared with TRBD1. CDR3 size: 13 residues. The V segment lost 4 bases and the J segment 4 bases; nucleotides outside the gene matches: 0. CDR1 SGHTA and CDR2 FQGNSA come from the germline V gene. The CDR3 DNA reads TGTGCCAGCAGCTGGACAGGGGGCACTGAAGCTTTCTTT. Residues: CASSWTGGTEAFF. The full variable domain, its missing parts supplied by reference TRBV7-2 and TRBJ1-1, is GAGVSQSPSNKVTEKGKDVELRCDPISGHTALYWYRQSLGQGLEFLIYFQGNSAPDKSGLPSDRFSAERTGGSVSTLTIQRTQQEDSAVYLCASSWTGGTEAFFGQGTRLTVV.

This clonotype came up many times. The V call is TRBV5-6, the J call TRBJ2-7; 10 bases fit TRBD2. Looked up from germline, CDR1 is SGHDT and CDR2 is YYEEEE. This CDR3 has 19 residues. Trimming cost V 0 bases and J 0 bases; bases outside gene matches: 12. The CDR3, as DNA: TGTGCCAGCAGCTTGGCCTGGAATAGCGGGAGGTTTGTCTCCTACGAGCAGTACTTC. Translating gives CASSLAWNSGRFVSYEQYF.

By its share, this clonotype is medium-sized. V is TRBV11-2 and J is TRBJ2-1, with TRBD2 matching over 7 bases. The V gene's germline CDR1 is SGHAT and CDR2 FQNNGV. Unmatched junction bases numbered 4, after V lost 1 base and J lost 4 bases. There are 15 residues in the CDR3. CDR3 bases: TGTGCCAGCAGCTTAGCGGGAGGTACATACAATGAGCAGTTCTTC. Protein sequence: CASSLAGGTYNEQFF.

This clonotype is deemed medium-sized. The chain is built from TRBV20-1 and TRBJ2-3; TRBD2 matches 10 bases. The V gene's germline CDR1 is DFQATT and CDR2 SNEGSKA (reference sequence). V lost 5 bases, J lost 2 bases, and 7 bases stayed unmatched. This CDR3 is built from 15 residues. In nucleotides, the CDR3 is TGCAGTGCTCTTTTAGCGGGAGGAATCACAGATACGCAGTATTTT. The encoded protein is CSALLAGGITDTQYF.

This clonotype is termed medium-sized. The chain is built from TRBV20-1 and TRBJ2-7; D is unresolved. V was cut by 6 bases and J by 2 bases, with 14 bases left in between. Germline V gene data show CDR1 as DFQATT and CDR2 as SNEGSKA (reference sequence). CDR3 length: 13 amino acids. The CDR3, as DNA: TGCAGTGCCAATACAGAAACGGCCTACGAGCAGTACTTC. The encoded protein is CSANTETAYEQYF.

This clonotype was observed at least ten times. This chain joins TRBV6-1 and TRBJ2-2; D may be TRBD1 (6 bases). This CDR3 region has 14 residues. The V end lost 9 bases, the J end lost 2 bases, and 13 bases lay between the germline ends. Germline lookup yields CDR1 MNHNS and CDR2 SASEGT. CDR3 sequence reads: CASSRDTNTGELFF. CDR3 sequence (DNA): TGTGCCAGTTCACGGGACACCAACACCGGGGAGCTGTTTTTT.

By proportion, this clonotype is medium-sized (0.01 to 0.1%). The chain couples TRBV5-1 to TRBJ2-3; D gene unclear. V was cut by 0 bases and J by 7 bases, with 9 bases left in between. The CDR3 has 13 residues. The germline gives CDR1 SGHRS, CDR2 YFSETQ. The CDR3 sequence: CASSLAMQNTQYF. CDR3 DNA sequence: TGCGCCAGCAGCTTGGCGATGCAGAATACGCAGTATTTT. Filled out from reference TRBV5-1 and TRBJ2-3, the complete variable domain reads KAGVTQTPRYLIKTRGQQVTLSCSPISGHRSVSWYQQTPGQGLQFLFEYFSETQRNKGNFPGRFSGRQFSNSRSEMNVSTLELGDSALYLCASSLAMQNTQYFGPGTRLTVL.

Remarks on this clonotype: A read error is possible here, since a much larger clone lies one base away. This chain joins TRBV3-1 and TRBJ2-3; D not certain. Germline assignment: CDR1 LGHDT and CDR2 YNNKEL (reference sequence). CDR3 length: 15 residues. DNA for the CDR3: TGTGGCAGCAGCCAAGATCCCTGGAGCACAGATACGCAGTATTTT. Translated, it gives CGSSQDPWSTDTQYF.

The chain uses TRBV7-9 and TRBJ2-7; D perhaps matches TRBD1 (5 bases). Trimming took 4 bases from V and 6 from J, leaving 22 bases between them. This CDR3 is built from 16 residues. CDR1 and CDR2 (germline): SEHNR, FQNEAQ (reference sequence). CDR3 nucleotides: TGTGCCAGCAGCTCCGTCCAGGGTCCAGATACGTTCGAGCAGTACTTC. Protein product: CASSSVQGPDTFEQYF.

This clonotype rates as medium-sized. J is TRBJ1-1 and V is TRBV20-1; 11 nucleotides align to TRBD1. CDR1 is DFQATT and CDR2 is SNEGSKA in the germline V gene (reference sequence). V was clipped by 5 bases and J by 1 base; unmatched bases: 9. This CDR3 is 16 amino acids long. The CDR3 DNA is TGCAGTGCTGCCCGGACAGGGGGCGGTACGAACACTGAAGCTTTCTTT. Its protein product is CSAARTGGGTNTEAFF.

This clonotype has a count of ten or more. J is TRBJ2-1 and V is TRBV7-2, with 9 bases identical to TRBD1. The V segment lost 5 bases and the J segment 4 bases; nucleotides outside the gene matches: 9. Per germline, CDR1 SGHTA and CDR2 FQGNSA. The CDR3 loop spans 16 amino acids. CDR3 DNA: TGTGCCAGCAGCCCATACCGGGACAGGGTTTACAATGAGCAGTTCTTC. Translation gives CASSPYRDRVYNEQFF.

This clonotype appeared a few times. The V call is TRBV20-1, the J call TRBJ2-1; 9 nucleotides agree with TRBD2. Trimming cost V 4 bases and J 8 bases; bases outside gene matches: 6. The CDR3 length is 13 residues. Germline V gives CDR1 DFQATT, CDR2 SNEGSKA (reference sequence). CDR3 in DNA: TGCAGTGCTACTAGCGGGGAGAGCTATGAGCAGTTCTTC. The encoded protein is CSATSGESYEQFF.

By share, this clonotype counts as medium-sized. The V gene is TRBV7-9, the J gene TRBJ1-2; D ambiguous. Germline lookup yields CDR1 SEHNR and CDR2 FQNEAQ (reference sequence). This CDR3 has 14 residues. Trimming pared 1 base from V and 4 bases from J, leaving 10 bases between. CDR3 sequence (DNA): TGTGCCAGCAGCTTAGAACCCATATTCTATGGCTACACCTTC. Its translation is CASSLEPIFYGYTF. Full variable domain (missing parts from reference TRBV7-9 and TRBJ1-2): DTGVSQNPRHKITKRGQNVTFRCDPISEHNRLYWYRQTLGQGPEFLTYFQNEAQLEKSRLLSDRFSAERPKGSFSTLEIQRTEQGDSAMYLCASSLEPIFYGYTFGSGTRLTVV.

This clonotype is medium-sized in the sample. This chain links TRBV6-6 with TRBJ2-1, with TRBD2 identical over 10 bases. Germline-derived CDR1 and CDR2 are MNHNY and SVGAGI (reference sequence). V gave up 6 bases and J gave up 0 bases; unmatched junction bases: 5. The length of the CDR3 is 16 residues. The CDR3 sequence: CASSGTSASSYNEQFF. Here the CDR3 DNA reads TGTGCCAGCAGCGGGACTAGCGCGAGCTCCTACAATGAGCAGTTCTTC.

This clonotype occurred many times. The chain's CDR3 is CASNPIAPTGDYGYTF. CDR3 sequence (DNA): TGTGCCAGCAACCCCATTGCCCCGACAGGCGACTATGGCTACACCTTC. The chain couples TRBV5-6 to TRBJ1-2; weak D call: TRBD1 (6 bases). Trimming stripped 6 bases from V and 3 bases from J, with 21 bases between. This CDR3 is 16 amino acids long. The germline V gene encodes CDR1 SGHDT and CDR2 YYEEEE.

The chain employs TRBV4-3 and TRBJ2-3, with 12 bases lining up with TRBD2. V trimming: 4 bases; J trimming: 7 bases; junction bases outside the gene matches: 3. The CDR3 totals 14 residues. CDR1 and CDR2 (germline): LGHNA, YSLEER. The CDR3 reads CASSPGLAGYTQYF. CDR3 in DNA: TGCGCCAGCAGCCCTGGACTAGCGGGGTATACGCAGTATTTT.

Details on this clonotype: With a much larger clone just one base away, this may be a read error. This rearrangement joins TRBV19 to TRBJ1-1; TRBD1 matches at 8 bases. Germline loops: CDR1 LNHDA, CDR2 SQIVND (reference sequence). The CDR3 runs to 13 residues. CDR3 protein: CVSTGQGWTEAFF. The CDR3 DNA sequence: TGTGTCAGTACCGGACAGGGTTGGACTGAAGCTTTCTTT. Together with reference TRBV19 and TRBJ1-1, the CDR3 gives the full variable domain: DGGITQSPKYLFRKEGQNVTLSCEQNLNHDAMYWYRQDPGQGLRLIYYSQIVNDFQKGDIAEGYSVSREKKESFPLTVTSAQKNPTAFYLCVSTGQGWTEAFFGQGTRLTVV.

This clonotype qualifies as medium-sized. V is TRBV5-1 and J is TRBJ2-5; the D is unclear. This CDR3 spans 14 amino acids. Trimming shortened V by 0 bases and J by 3 bases, and 9 bases separated the two germline ends. Germline-derived CDR1 and CDR2 are SGHRS and YFSETQ. This CDR3 reads CASSLGGPEETQYF. The DNA of the CDR3 is TGCGCCAGCAGCTTGGGCGGACCCGAAGAGACCCAGTACTTC.

This clonotype is termed medium-sized. The chain combines TRBV7-2 with TRBJ2-1, with 15 nucleotides matching TRBD2. The junction had 15 bases not matched to a gene; V was cut back by 1 base and J by 5 bases. Germline CDR1 and CDR2: SGHTA and FQGNSA. This CDR3 has 21 residues. The CDR3: CASSLVARTSGRVVSNNEQFF. For the CDR3, the DNA is TGTGCCAGCAGCTTAGTAGCTCGGACTAGCGGGAGGGTCGTGTCGAACAATGAGCAGTTCTTC. Full variable domain (missing parts from reference TRBV7-2 and TRBJ2-1): GAGVSQSPSNKVTEKGKDVELRCDPISGHTALYWYRQSLGQGLEFLIYFQGNSAPDKSGLPSDRFSAERTGGSVSTLTIQRTQQEDSAVYLCASSLVARTSGRVVSNNEQFFGPGTRLTVL.